The next 19 T cell receptor beta chains were all read from a single sample in a study of beta chain features in type 1 diabetes. No antigens are known for them. Study-wide points: Type 1 diabetes patients had TCRB CDR3s that were shorter (moderately but significantly so) in all four CD4+ subsets.

As every portion of the isolated RNA was reverse transcribed, the sequencing read expressed TCRB transcripts. Profiled with immunoSEQ multiplex PCR; TCRdb holds only in-frame clones, not every one. The table lists 550,000 to 850,000 clones, 13% of them singletons. The sequenced material came from naive CD4+ T cells from blood. The origin of the receptors is a man between 18 and 29 years old with type 1 diabetes.

This clone appeared a few times. This chain links TRBV25-1 with TRBJ1-1, with no clear D. Between the trimmed V and J ends, which lost 3 bases and 1 base, there was a span of 12 bases. CDR3 size: 15 residues. Germline values: CDR1 MGHDK, CDR2 SYGVNS. The CDR3 loop reads CASSDRINTNTEAFF. Written as DNA, the CDR3 is TGTGCCAGCAGTGATCGCATAAACACGAACACTGAAGCTTTCTTT.

There are a few counts of this clone. This chain uses TRBV30 with TRBJ2-4; D is possibly TRBD2 (5 bases). The CDR3 is 17 amino acids. Deletions cut 0 bases from V and 3 bases from J, with 18 bases between. In germline, CDR1 is GTSNPN, CDR2 SVGIG (reference sequence). The CDR3 spells CAWSVRFGITLKNIQYF. CDR3 DNA: TGTGCCTGGAGTGTAAGGTTCGGGATTACCCTCAAAAACATTCAGTACTTC.

This rearrangement joins TRBV6-1 to TRBJ1-1; 8 positions agree with TRBD1. With 6 bases clipped from V and 4 bases from J, the junction kept 4 bases outside the gene matches. This CDR3 comprises 13 residues. Germline V gene sequence: CDR1 MNHNS, CDR2 SASEGT. CDR3 DNA: TGTGCCAGCAGGGAGGACAGGGCCACTGAAGCTTTCTTT. Translation gives CASREDRATEAFF.

DNA for the CDR3: TGTGCCAGCAGCTTGGGTCGGAATGAAGCTTTCTTT. The encoded protein is CASSLGRNEAFF. The gene calls are TRBV5-6 and TRBJ1-1, with no clear D. The CDR3 has 12 residues. Germline V CDR1 and CDR2: SGHDT, YYEEEE. Between the trimmed V and J ends, which lost 0 bases and 7 bases, there was a span of 7 bases.

V and J are TRBV29-1 and TRBJ1-2; no clear D gene. Germline values: CDR1 SQVTM, CDR2 ANQGSEA. The CDR3 spans 8 residues. V was trimmed by 8 bases and J by 6 bases, leaving 4 bases between them. The CDR3 region is CSSDGYTF. CDR3 DNA: TGCAGCTCTGATGGCTACACCTTC.

About this clone itself: The sample carries other DNA sequences with the same CDR3. V usage is TRBV10-3 and J usage is TRBJ1-2; 8 nucleotides match TRBD1. After removal of 3 bases from V and 2 bases from J, the junction contained 5 bases not matched to a gene. This CDR3 has 15 residues. CDR1 ENHRY and CDR2 SYGVKD come from the germline V gene. In nucleotides, the CDR3 is TGTGCCATCAGTGATGGACAGGGTTTAAACTATGGCTACACCTTC. Protein product: CAISDGQGLNYGYTF.

This clone was counted between two and nine times. The chain is built from TRBV7-9 and TRBJ1-5; the D is unclear. Trimming left V 0 bases short and J 2 bases short, with 11 bases between. Germline V lookup: CDR1 SEHNR, CDR2 FQNEAQ (reference sequence). This CDR3 is 16 amino acids long. CDR3 coding DNA: TGTGCCAGCAGCTTAGCGCTGGCTGGGGGCAATCAGCCCCAGCATTTT. Translated, it gives CASSLALAGGNQPQHF. The full variable domain, its missing parts supplied by reference TRBV7-9 and TRBJ1-5, is DTGVSQNPRHKITKRGQNVTFRCDPISEHNRLYWYRQTLGQGPEFLTYFQNEAQLEKSRLLSDRFSAERPKGSFSTLEIQRTEQGDSAMYLCASSLALAGGNQPQHFGDGTRLSIL.

The V and J genes are TRBV10-3 and TRBJ2-3, with D tentatively TRBD1 (5 bases). CDR1 and CDR2 from the germline V gene are ENHRY and SYGVKD. The CDR3 runs 15 residues. The germline V and J ends were trimmed by 2 bases and 2 bases, with 11 bases remaining between them. Here the CDR3 DNA reads TGTGCCATCAGTGAGGGGGTGGGGCCCACAGATACGCAGTATTTT. Translated: CAISEGVGPTDTQYF.

This clone has more than one count but fewer than ten. The rearrangement joins TRBV29-1 to TRBJ2-5, with D perhaps TRBD1 (6 bases). Germline V gene lookup returns CDR1 SQVTM and CDR2 ANQGSEA. CDR3 size: 15 residues. The CDR3 nucleotides read TGCAGTGGGAGTATCGGGGACCCCAGGGGCGAGACCCAGTACTTC. Protein: CSGSIGDPRGETQYF.

This clone has just a few counts. The V call is TRBV2, the J call TRBJ2-7; unclear D gene. Trimming cost V 2 bases and J 2 bases, with 13 bases left between them. CDR1 is SNHLY and CDR2 is FYNNEI in the germline V gene. The CDR3 contains 15 residues. The chain's CDR3 is CASSESTASTYEQYF. The CDR3 DNA reads as TGTGCCAGCAGTGAAAGCACCGCAAGCACCTACGAGCAGTACTTC.

The chain recombines TRBV5-1 with TRBJ1-1, with D unresolved. V was pared by 4 bases and J by 3 bases, with 19 bases between. Germline V gives CDR1 SGHRS, CDR2 YFSETQ. The CDR3 consists of 16 residues. The CDR3 is CASSLLLGGRDTEAFF. The CDR3 DNA sequence: TGCGCCAGCAGCCTCCTTTTGGGCGGGAGGGACACTGAAGCTTTCTTT.

This clone was recorded a few times. The chain recombines TRBV30 with TRBJ1-2; 8 bases align to TRBD1. The length of the CDR3 is 13 residues. Germline-derived CDR1 and CDR2 are GTSNPN and SVGIG (reference sequence). V shed 5 bases, J shed 6 bases, and the junction held 8 bases outside the gene matches. As DNA, the CDR3 is TGTGCCTGGGGACAGGGCGTAGTCCATGGCTACACCTTC. Its translation: CAWGQGVVHGYTF.

This sequence joins TRBV5-1 and TRBJ2-2; D possibly corresponds to TRBD1 (5 bases). This CDR3 is 13 amino acids long. The V and J ends lost 9 bases and 3 bases respectively, with 12 bases between them. Germline values: CDR1 SGHRS, CDR2 YFSETQ. The CDR3 DNA follows: TGCGCCACCAGGGTTTTCGACACCGGGGAGCTGTTTTTT. This translates into CATRVFDTGELFF.

The chain links TRBV29-1 to TRBJ2-7; the D is unclear. Germline-derived CDR1 and CDR2 are SQVTM and ANQGSEA. Deletions cut 1 base from V and 0 bases from J, with 7 bases between. This CDR3 has 13 residues. As DNA, the CDR3 is TGCAGCGTTGAAGGTGCCCACTCCTACGAGCAGTACTTC. Protein sequence: CSVEGAHSYEQYF.

This clone was detected only a few times. The chain couples TRBV5-1 to TRBJ2-7; 8 nucleotides match TRBD1. Looked up from germline, CDR1 is SGHRS and CDR2 is YFSETQ. Trimming removed 0 bases from V and 7 bases from J; junction bases left unmatched: 9. The CDR3 runs 15 residues. Written as DNA, the CDR3 is TGCGCCAGCAGCTTGGCCGACAGGGGAGTGGAAGAGCAGTACTTC. Translation: CASSLADRGVEEQYF.

V gene TRBV27 combines with J gene TRBJ2-2, with D unclear. Germline values: CDR1 MNHEY, CDR2 SMNVEV (reference sequence). The CDR3 totals 14 residues. V dropped 2 bases and J dropped 7 bases, with 11 bases sitting between them. DNA of the CDR3: TGTGCCAGCAGTTTAACACCCACGGGCGGGGAGCTGTTTTTT. It translates to CASSLTPTGGELFF.

In its sample, this clone was seen a few times. V is TRBV30 and J is TRBJ2-3; no reliable D call. Germline CDR1 reads GTSNPN; CDR2 reads SVGIG (reference sequence). CDR3 length equals 12 residues. Trimming removed 1 base at V and 4 bases at J, with 6 bases between. CDR3: CAWSGSADTQYF. The CDR3 DNA reads TGTGCCTGGAGTGGTTCAGCAGATACGCAGTATTTT.

This chain links TRBV11-3 with TRBJ2-5; D is unclear. The V gene's germline CDR1 is SGHNT and CDR2 YENEEA. V lost 4 bases to trimming and J lost 4 bases, with 13 bases between them. The CDR3 totals 14 residues. CDR3 residues: CASSSPRGAETQYF. The DNA for the CDR3 is TGTGCCAGCAGCTCCCCCCGCGGAGCAGAGACCCAGTACTTC.

J is TRBJ2-2 and V is TRBV25-1; D not certain. The CDR3 has 13 amino acids. Trimming shortened V by 4 bases and J by 4 bases, and 7 bases separated the two germline ends. CDR1 and CDR2 from the germline V gene are MGHDK and SYGVNS. CDR3 nucleotides: TGTGCCAGCAGTGCTGGCGTCACCGGGGAGCTGTTTTTT. Translating gives CASSAGVTGELFF.